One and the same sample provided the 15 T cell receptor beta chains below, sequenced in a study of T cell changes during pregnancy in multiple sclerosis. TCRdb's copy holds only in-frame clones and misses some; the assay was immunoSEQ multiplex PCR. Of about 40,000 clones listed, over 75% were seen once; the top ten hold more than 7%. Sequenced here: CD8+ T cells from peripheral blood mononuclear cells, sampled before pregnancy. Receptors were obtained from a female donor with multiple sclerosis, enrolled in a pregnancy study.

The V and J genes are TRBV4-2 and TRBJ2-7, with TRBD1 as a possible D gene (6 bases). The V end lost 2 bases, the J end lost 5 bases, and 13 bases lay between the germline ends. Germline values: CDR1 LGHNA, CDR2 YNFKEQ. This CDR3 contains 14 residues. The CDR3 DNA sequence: TGTGCCAGCAGCCAACTGACAGGATCCGACGAGCAGTACTTC. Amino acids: CASSQLTGSDEQYF.

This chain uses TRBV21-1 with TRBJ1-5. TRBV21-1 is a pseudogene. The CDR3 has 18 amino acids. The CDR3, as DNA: TGTGCCAGCAGCCCTGGGATGGCGGGCTCAGGAAGCAATCAGCCCCAGCATTTT. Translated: CASSPGMAGSGSNQPQHF.

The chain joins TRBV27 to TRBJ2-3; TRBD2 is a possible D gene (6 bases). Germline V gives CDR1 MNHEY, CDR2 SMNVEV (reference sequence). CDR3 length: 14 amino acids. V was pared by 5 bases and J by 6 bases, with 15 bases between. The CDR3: CASSPSARGDTQYF. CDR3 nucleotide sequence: TGTGCCAGCAGTCCCTCGGCTCGGGGGGATACGCAGTATTTT.

CDR3 coding DNA: TGTGCCAGCAGCGTCGGACACGACCAAGAGACCCAGTACTTC. This codes for CASSVGHDQETQYF. The chain links TRBV9 to TRBJ2-5; D is possibly TRBD1 (5 bases). The CDR3 has 14 residues. V was pared by 2 bases and J by 0 bases, with 8 bases between. Germline CDR1 is SGDLS and CDR2 is YYNGEE.

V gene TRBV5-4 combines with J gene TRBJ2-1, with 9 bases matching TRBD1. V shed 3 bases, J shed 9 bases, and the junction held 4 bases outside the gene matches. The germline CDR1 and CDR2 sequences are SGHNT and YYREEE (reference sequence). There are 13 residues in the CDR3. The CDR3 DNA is TGTGCCAGCAGCTACAGGGGGCAGGGTGAGCAGTTCTTC. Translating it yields CASSYRGQGEQFF.

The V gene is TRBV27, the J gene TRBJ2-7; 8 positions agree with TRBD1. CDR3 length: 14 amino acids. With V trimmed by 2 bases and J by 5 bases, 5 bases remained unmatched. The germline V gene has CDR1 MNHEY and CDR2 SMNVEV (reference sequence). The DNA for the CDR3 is TGTGCCAGCAGTTTACAGGGGGCCTTCCACGAGCAGTACTTC. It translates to CASSLQGAFHEQYF.

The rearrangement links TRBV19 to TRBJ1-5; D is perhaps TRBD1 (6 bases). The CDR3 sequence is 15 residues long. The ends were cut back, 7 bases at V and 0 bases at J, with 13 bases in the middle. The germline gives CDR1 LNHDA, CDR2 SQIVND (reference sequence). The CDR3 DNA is TGTGCCAGTACCTTACAGGGTTATAGCAATCAGCCCCAGCATTTT. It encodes CASTLQGYSNQPQHF.

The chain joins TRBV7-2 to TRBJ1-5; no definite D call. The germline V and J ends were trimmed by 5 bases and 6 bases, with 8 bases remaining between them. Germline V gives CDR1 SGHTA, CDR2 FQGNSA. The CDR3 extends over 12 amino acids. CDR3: CASSVGSQPQHF. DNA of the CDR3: TGTGCCAGCAGCGTAGGGAGTCAGCCCCAGCATTTT. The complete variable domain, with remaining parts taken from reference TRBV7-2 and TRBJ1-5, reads GAGVSQSPSNKVTEKGKDVELRCDPISGHTALYWYRQSLGQGLEFLIYFQGNSAPDKSGLPSDRFSAERTGGSVSTLTIQRTQQEDSAVYLCASSVGSQPQHFGDGTRLSIL.

CDR3 bases: TGTGCCAGCAGTGAAAATTGGACAGGGGCCTCCTACGAGCAGTACTTC. It codes for CASSENWTGASYEQYF. The V and J genes are TRBV6-1 and TRBJ2-7, with TRBD1 matching over 9 bases. V lost 2 bases and J lost 0; bases outside the gene matches: 5. The germline CDR1 and CDR2 sequences are MNHNS and SASEGT. This CDR3 has 16 residues.

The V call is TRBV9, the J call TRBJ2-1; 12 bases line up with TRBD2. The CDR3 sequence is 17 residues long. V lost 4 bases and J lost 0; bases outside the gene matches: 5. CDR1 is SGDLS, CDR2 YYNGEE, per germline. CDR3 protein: CASSITSGRFSYNEQFF. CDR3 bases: TGTGCCAGCAGCATAACTAGCGGGAGGTTCTCCTACAATGAGCAGTTCTTC.

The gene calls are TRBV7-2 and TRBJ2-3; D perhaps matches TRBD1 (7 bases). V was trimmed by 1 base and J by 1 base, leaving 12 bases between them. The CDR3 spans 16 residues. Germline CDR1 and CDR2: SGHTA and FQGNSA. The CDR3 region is CASSLGGDRGTDTQYF. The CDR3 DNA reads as TGTGCCAGCAGCTTAGGCGGGGACAGAGGCACAGATACGCAGTATTTT.

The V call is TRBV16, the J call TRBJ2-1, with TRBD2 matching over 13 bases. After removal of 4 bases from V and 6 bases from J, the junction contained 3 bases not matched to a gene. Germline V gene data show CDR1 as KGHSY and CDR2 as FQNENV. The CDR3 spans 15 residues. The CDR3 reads CASSLGLAGANEQFF. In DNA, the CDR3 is TGTGCCAGCAGCCTCGGACTAGCGGGAGCCAATGAGCAGTTCTTC.

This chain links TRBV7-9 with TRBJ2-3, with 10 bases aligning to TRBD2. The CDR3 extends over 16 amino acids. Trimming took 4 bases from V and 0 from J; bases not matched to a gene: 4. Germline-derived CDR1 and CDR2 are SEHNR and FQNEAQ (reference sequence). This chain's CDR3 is CASSYGLAASTDTQYF. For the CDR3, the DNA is TGTGCCAGCAGCTACGGACTAGCGGCTAGCACAGATACGCAGTATTTT. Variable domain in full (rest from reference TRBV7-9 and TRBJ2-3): DTGVSQNPRHKITKRGQNVTFRCDPISEHNRLYWYRQTLGQGPEFLTYFQNEAQLEKSRLLSDRFSAERPKGSFSTLEIQRTEQGDSAMYLCASSYGLAASTDTQYFGPGTRLTVL.

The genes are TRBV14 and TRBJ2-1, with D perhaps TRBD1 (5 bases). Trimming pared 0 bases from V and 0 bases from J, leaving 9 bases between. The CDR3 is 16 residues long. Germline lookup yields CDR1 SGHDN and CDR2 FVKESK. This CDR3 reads CASSQEGPLSYNEQFF. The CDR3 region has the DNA TGTGCCAGCAGCCAAGAGGGGCCCCTCTCCTACAATGAGCAGTTCTTC.

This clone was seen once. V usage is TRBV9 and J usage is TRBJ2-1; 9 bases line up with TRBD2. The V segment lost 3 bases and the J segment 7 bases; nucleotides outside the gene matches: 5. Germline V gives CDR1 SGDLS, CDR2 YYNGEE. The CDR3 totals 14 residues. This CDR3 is CASSEPGLANEQFF. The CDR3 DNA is TGTGCCAGCAGCGAGCCCGGACTAGCGAATGAGCAGTTCTTC. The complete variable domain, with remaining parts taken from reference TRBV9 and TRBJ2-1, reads DSGVTQTPKHLITATGQRVTLRCSPRSGDLSVYWYQQSLDQGLQFLIQYYNGEERAKGNILERFSAQQFPDLHSELNLSSLELGDSALYFCASSEPGLANEQFFGPGTRLTVL.